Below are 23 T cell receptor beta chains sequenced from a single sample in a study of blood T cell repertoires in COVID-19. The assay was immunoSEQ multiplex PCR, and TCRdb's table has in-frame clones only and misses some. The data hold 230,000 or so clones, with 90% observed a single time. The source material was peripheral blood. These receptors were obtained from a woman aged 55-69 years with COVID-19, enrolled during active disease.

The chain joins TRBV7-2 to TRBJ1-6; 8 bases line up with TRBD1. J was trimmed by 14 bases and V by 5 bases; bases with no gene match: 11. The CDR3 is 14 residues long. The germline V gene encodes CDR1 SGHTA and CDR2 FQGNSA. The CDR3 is CASSRDRPWGTLHF. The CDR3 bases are TGTGCCAGCAGCAGGGACAGGCCCTGGGGCACCCTCCACTTT. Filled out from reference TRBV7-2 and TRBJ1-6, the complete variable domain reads GAGVSQSPSNKVTEKGKDVELRCDPISGHTALYWYRQSLGQGLEFLIYFQGNSAPDKSGLPSDRFSAERTGGSVSTLTIQRTQQEDSAVYLCASSRDRPWGTLHFGNGTRLTVT.

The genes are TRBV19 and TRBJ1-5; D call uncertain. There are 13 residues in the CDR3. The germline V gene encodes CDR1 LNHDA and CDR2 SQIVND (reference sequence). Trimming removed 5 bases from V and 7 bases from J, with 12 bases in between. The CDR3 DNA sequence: TGTGCCAGTAGTCGGACTGTCTGGCAGCCCCAGCATTTT. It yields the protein CASSRTVWQPQHF.

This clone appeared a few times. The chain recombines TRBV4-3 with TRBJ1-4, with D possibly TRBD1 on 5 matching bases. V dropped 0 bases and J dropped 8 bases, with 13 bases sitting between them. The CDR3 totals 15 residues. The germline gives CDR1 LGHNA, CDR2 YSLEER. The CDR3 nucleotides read TGCGCCAGCAGCCAAGATTTACAGGATCCGGAAAAACTGTTTTTT. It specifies CASSQDLQDPEKLFF.

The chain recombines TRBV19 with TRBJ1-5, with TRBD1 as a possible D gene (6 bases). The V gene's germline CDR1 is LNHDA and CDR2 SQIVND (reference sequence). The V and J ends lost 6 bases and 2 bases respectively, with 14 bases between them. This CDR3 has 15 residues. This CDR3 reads CASRGRGGRNQPQHF. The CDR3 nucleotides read TGTGCCAGTAGGGGGCGAGGGGGTCGCAATCAGCCCCAGCATTTT.

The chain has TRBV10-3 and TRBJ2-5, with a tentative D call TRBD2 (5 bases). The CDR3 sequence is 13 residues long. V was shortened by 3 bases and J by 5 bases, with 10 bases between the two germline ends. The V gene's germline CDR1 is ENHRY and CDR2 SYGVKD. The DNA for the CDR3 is TGTGCCATCAGTGATAGTCTAGCCGAGACCCAGTACTTC. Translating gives CAISDSLAETQYF.

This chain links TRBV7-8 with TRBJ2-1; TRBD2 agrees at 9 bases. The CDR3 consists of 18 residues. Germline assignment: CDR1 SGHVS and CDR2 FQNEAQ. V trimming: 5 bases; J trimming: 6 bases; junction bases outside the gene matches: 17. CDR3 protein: CASSPWDLDSGGLNEQFF. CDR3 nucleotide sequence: TGTGCCAGCAGCCCCTGGGACCTCGATAGCGGGGGCCTCAATGAGCAGTTCTTC.

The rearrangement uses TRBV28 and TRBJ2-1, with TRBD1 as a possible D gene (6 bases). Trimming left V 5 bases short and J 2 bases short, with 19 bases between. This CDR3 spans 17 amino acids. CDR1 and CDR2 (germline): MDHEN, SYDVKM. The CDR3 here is CASSGPQGTPTYNEQFF. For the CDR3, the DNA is TGTGCCAGCAGTGGCCCCCAAGGGACACCCACCTACAATGAGCAGTTCTTC.

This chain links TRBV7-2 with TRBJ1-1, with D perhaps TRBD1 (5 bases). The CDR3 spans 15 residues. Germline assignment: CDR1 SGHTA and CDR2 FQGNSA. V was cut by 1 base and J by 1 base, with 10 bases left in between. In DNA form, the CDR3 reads TGTGCCAGCAGCTTAGGTATAGGGGCGAACACTGAAGCTTTCTTT. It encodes CASSLGIGANTEAFF.

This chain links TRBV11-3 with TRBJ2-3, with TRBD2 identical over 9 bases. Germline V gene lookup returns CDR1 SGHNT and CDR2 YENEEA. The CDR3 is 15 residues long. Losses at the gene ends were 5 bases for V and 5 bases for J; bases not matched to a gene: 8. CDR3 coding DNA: TGTGCCAGCAGCCTCGGCGGGGGGGGAGGAGATACGCAGTATTTT. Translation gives CASSLGGGGGDTQYF. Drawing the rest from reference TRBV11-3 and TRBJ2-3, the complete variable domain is EAGVVQSPRYKIIEKKQPVAFWCNPISGHNTLYWYLQNLGQGPELLIRYENEEAVDDSQLPKDRFSAERLKGVDSTLKIQPAELGDSAVYLCASSLGGGGGDTQYFGPGTRLTVL.

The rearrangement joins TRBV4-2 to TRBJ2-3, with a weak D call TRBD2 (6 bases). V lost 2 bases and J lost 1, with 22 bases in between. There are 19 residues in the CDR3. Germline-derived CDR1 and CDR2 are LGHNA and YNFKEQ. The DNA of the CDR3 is TGTGCCAGCAGCCAACTGGGAACCCGGGGGTACGGAGGCACAGATACGCAGTATTTT. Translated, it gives CASSQLGTRGYGGTDTQYF.

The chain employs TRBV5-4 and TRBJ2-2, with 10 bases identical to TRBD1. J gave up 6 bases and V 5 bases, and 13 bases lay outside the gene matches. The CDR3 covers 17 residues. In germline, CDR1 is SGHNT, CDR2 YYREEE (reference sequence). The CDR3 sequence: CASSFGRGQGKSGELFF. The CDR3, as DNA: TGTGCCAGCAGTTTCGGTCGGGGACAGGGGAAGTCCGGGGAGCTGTTTTTT.

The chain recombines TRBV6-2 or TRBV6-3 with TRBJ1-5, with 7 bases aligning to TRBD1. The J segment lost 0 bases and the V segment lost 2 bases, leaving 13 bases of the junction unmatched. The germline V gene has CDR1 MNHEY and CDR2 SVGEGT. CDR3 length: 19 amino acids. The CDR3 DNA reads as TGTGCCAGCAGTTACCAACAGGGGACGGTACCTTATAGCAATCAGCCCCAGCATTTT. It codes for CASSYQQGTVPYSNQPQHF.

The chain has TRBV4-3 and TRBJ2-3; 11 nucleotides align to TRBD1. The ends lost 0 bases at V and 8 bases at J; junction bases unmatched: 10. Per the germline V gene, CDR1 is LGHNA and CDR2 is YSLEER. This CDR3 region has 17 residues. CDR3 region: CASSQDSGQGARGTQYF. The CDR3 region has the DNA TGCGCCAGCAGCCAAGATTCTGGACAGGGGGCAAGAGGTACGCAGTATTTT.

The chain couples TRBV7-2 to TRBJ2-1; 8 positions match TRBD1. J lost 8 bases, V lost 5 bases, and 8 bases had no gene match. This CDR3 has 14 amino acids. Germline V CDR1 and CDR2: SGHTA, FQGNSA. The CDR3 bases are TGTGCCAGCAGCCAAAGCCAGGGGGCCCATGAGCAGTTCTTC. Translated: CASSQSQGAHEQFF.

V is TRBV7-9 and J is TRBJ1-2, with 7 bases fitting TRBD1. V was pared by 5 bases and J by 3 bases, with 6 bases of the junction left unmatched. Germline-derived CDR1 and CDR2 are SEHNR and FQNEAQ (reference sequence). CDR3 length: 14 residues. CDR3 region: CASSQTTGYYGYTF. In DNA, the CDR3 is TGTGCCAGCAGCCAGACGACAGGGTACTATGGCTACACCTTC. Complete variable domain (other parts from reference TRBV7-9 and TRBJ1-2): DTGVSQNPRHKITKRGQNVTFRCDPISEHNRLYWYRQTLGQGPEFLTYFQNEAQLEKSRLLSDRFSAERPKGSFSTLEIQRTEQGDSAMYLCASSQTTGYYGYTFGSGTRLTVV.

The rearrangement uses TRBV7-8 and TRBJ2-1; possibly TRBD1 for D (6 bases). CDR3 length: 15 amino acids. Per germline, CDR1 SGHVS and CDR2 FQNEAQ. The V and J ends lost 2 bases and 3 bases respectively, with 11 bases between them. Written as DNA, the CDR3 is TGTGCCAGCAGCTTATCAGGGGATGGCTACAATGAGCAGTTCTTC. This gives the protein CASSLSGDGYNEQFF.

The CDR3 DNA reads TGTGCCAGTAGTATAGTGTTCAGGGGGTTGGCGAACACTGAAGCTTTCTTT. This encodes CASSIVFRGLANTEAFF. The chain has TRBV19 and TRBJ1-1, with 7 bases lining up with TRBD1. CDR1 and CDR2 (germline): LNHDA, SQIVND (reference sequence). After removal of 1 base from V and 1 base from J, the junction contained 9 bases not matched to a gene. The CDR3 has 17 residues.

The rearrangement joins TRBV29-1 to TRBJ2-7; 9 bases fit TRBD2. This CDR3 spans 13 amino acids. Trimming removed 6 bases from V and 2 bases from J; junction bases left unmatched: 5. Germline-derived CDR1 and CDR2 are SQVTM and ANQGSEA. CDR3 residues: CSVSAGGAYEQYF. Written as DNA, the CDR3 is TGCAGCGTCTCTGCGGGGGGGGCCTACGAGCAGTACTTC.

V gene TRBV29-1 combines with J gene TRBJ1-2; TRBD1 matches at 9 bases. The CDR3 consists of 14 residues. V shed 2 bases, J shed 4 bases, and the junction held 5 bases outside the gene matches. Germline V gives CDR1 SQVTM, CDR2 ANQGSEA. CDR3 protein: CSVESWTGAYGYTF. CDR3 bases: TGCAGCGTTGAATCCTGGACAGGGGCCTATGGCTACACCTTC.

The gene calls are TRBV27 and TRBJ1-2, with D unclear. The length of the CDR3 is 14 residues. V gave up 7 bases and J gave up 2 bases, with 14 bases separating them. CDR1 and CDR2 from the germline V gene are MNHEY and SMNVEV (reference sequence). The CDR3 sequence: CASTATQANYGYTF. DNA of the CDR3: TGTGCCAGCACCGCGACTCAAGCCAACTATGGCTACACCTTC.

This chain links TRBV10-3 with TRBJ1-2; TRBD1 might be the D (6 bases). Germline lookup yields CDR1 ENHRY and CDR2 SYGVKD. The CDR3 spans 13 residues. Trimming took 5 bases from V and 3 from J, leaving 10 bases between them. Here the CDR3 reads CAISTQGDYGYTF. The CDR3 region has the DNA TGTGCCATCAGTACACAGGGTGACTATGGCTACACCTTC.

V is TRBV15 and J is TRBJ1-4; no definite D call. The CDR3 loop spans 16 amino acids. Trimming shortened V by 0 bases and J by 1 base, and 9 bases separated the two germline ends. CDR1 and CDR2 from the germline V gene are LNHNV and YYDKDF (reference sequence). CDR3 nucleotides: TGTGCCACCAGCAGAGATTCCCCGGGAACTAATGAAAAACTGTTTTTT. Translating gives CATSRDSPGTNEKLFF.

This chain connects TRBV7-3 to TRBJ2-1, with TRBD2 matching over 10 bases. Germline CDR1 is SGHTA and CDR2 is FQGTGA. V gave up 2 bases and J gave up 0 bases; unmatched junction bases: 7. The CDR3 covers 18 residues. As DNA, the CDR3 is TGTGCCAGCAGCTTACAAGCGGGGGGGTCCTCCTCCTACAATGAGCAGTTCTTC. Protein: CASSLQAGGSSSYNEQFF.